Below, one T cell receptor (beta chain) is given with its context. Antigen unknown. V lost 2 bases and J lost 1; bases outside the gene matches: 8. The CDR3 spans 18 residues. The germline V gene has CDR1 SNHLY and CDR2 FYNNEI. This entry is derived from a study of shared clonotypes between healthy human individuals. Findings and limits, study-wide: Sequencing depth was predicted to influence how clonotypes are shared among donors.

The method was immunoSEQ multiplex PCR; TCRdb's version includes in-frame clones alone and lacks a portion of them. The sample yields a few million clones, more than 90% seen once. The material sequenced was naive CD4+ T cells sorted from blood. The subset: CD45RA+ positively selected. The chain employs TRBV2 and TRBJ2-6, with 7 bases matching TRBD1. The sequence was obtained from a man younger than 35 in good health. The CDR3 bases are TGTGCCAGCAGTGAACACGGACAGGTCAAATCTGGGGCCAACGTCCTGACTTTC. As protein: CASSEHGQVKSGANVLTF.